The 2 T cell receptor beta chains below all came from one sample that was sequenced in a study of T-cell memory formation after mild COVID-19. MiXCR, run by TCRdb on the 5' RACE reads, gives a single entry per CDR3 protein. The repertoire includes 300,000 to 400,000 distinct CDR3 sequences, approximately 29% of them detected once, and approximately 13% sits in the top ten. Sequenced material: PBMCs or a T cell subset sorted from them (not recorded which). The source of these receptors is an adult woman who had mild COVID-19 (a few samples of this study predate the infection). Cell type and time point are not known.

The chain links TRBV20-1 to TRBJ1-1; D not resolved. Trimming took off 0 bases at V and 0 bases at J, with 8 bases between the two ends. Looked up from germline, CDR1 is DFQATT and CDR2 is SNEGSKA (reference sequence). The CDR3 covers 14 residues. In nucleotides, the CDR3 is TGCAGTGCTAGAGATGAGGGCATGAACACTGAAGCTTTCTTT. It translates to CSARDEGMNTEAFF.

This clonotype was picked up a small number of times. The CDR3 sequence: CASSKDRGSDGYTF. The CDR3 DNA sequence: TGTGCCAGCAGCAAGGACAGGGGATCGGATGGCTACACCTTC. V is TRBV9 and J is TRBJ1-2, with 9 bases fitting TRBD1. The V gene's germline CDR1 is SGDLS and CDR2 YYNGEE. V dropped 4 bases and J dropped 6; count of bases not matched to a gene: 7. The CDR3 runs 14 residues.